One sample yielded the 19 T cell receptor beta chains listed below, sequenced in a study of metastatic and nonmetastatic thyroid tumors. TCRdb re-analyzed the PCR reads using MiXCR. The table has 30,000 to 35,000 clones, roughly 17% seen once. Treatment of any kind had been given to no patient before thyroid surgery. Sequencing was carried out using blood. The receptors shown here come from a female donor with papillary thyroid cancer or a benign thyroid nodule (not recorded which). Some clones in this sample may be carry-over from other donors' samples.

The rearrangement uses TRBV3-1 and TRBJ1-6; D is possibly TRBD1 (5 bases). This CDR3 has 12 residues. Germline-derived CDR1 and CDR2 are LGHDT and YNNKEL (reference sequence). Trimming took off 4 bases at V and 9 bases at J, with 7 bases between the two ends. The CDR3 nucleotides read TGTGCCAGCAGCCCCGGGACTTCACCCCTCCACTTT. It is translated as CASSPGTSPLHF.

The table lists this clone with many counts. The rearrangement uses TRBV11-3 and TRBJ2-7; possibly TRBD2 for D (5 bases). Germline V gene sequence: CDR1 SGHNT, CDR2 YENEEA. V was clipped by 4 bases and J by 7 bases, with 11 bases between them. This CDR3 spans 12 amino acids. CDR3 nucleotide sequence: TGTGCCAGCAGCTACACTAGGAGTGAGCAGTACTTC. It yields the protein CASSYTRSEQYF.

As regards this clone: One end of the junction fails to match germline, which may point to a read error. This chain joins TRBV28 and TRBJ1-6; TRBD1 aligns across 8 bases. Germline loops: CDR1 MDHEN, CDR2 SYDVKM. CDR3 length equals 15 residues. The CDR3 DNA sequence: TGTGCCAGCAGTCTCCAGGACAGGGATAATTCACCCCTCAACTTT. Amino acids: CASSLQDRDNSPLNF.

This clone ranks as medium-sized. The genes are TRBV28 and TRBJ2-7; TRBD1 matches at 9 bases. Unmatched junction bases numbered 12, after V lost 2 bases and J lost 1 base. The CDR3 contains 18 residues. CDR1 and CDR2 from the germline V gene are MDHEN and SYDVKM. Here the CDR3 DNA reads TGTGCCAGCAGTTTAGTGGGGGGACAGGGAACAAGATCCTACGAGCAGTACTTC. This encodes CASSLVGGQGTRSYEQYF.

This chain links TRBV20-1 with TRBJ2-1; 16 bases are shared with TRBD2. The CDR3 is 16 residues long. Germline CDR1 and CDR2: DFQATT and SNEGSKA (reference sequence). The trim removed 6 bases at V and 6 bases at J, leaving 8 bases unmatched. The CDR3 nucleotides read TGCAGTGCCATTCCCGGGACTAGCGGGAGGGCCAATGAGCAGTTCTTC. It codes for CSAIPGTSGRANEQFF.

About this clone: A much larger clone lies a single base off, so this may be a read error. The chain couples TRBV5-5 to TRBJ2-3; TRBD2 matches 8 bases. The CDR3 extends over 9 amino acids. Germline V gene data show CDR1 as SGHKS and CDR2 as YYEKEE (reference sequence). Losses at the gene ends were 6 bases for V and 15 bases for J; bases not matched to a gene: 3. CDR3 in amino acids: CASTGGHYF. Written as DNA, the CDR3 is TGTGCCAGCACGGGAGGGCATTATTTT.

A remark on this clone: The CDR3 does not close with the conserved phenylalanine or tryptophan, likely indicating a read error. The DNA is omitted, as the CDR3 cannot be located on it reliably, and the CDR3 follows TCRdb's listing. The rearrangement uses TRBV7-9 and TRBJ2-4; TRBD2 was called by the table and not checked on the DNA. Per germline, CDR1 SEHNR and CDR2 FQNEAQ (reference sequence). The CDR3 has 8 residues if both end residues are counted. CDR3: CASSLPAA.

Many counts were recorded for this clone. The chain combines TRBV29-1 with TRBJ2-7; weak D call: TRBD2 (6 bases). Germline V gene data show CDR1 as SQVTM and CDR2 as ANQGSEA. Trimming removed 5 bases at V and 4 bases at J, with 15 bases between. The CDR3 runs to 13 residues. In DNA form, the CDR3 reads TGCAGCGTTTGGGTAGCGGATTCGTACGAGCAGTACTTC. This sequence encodes CSVWVADSYEQYF.

In its sample, this clone is medium-sized. This sequence joins TRBV28 and TRBJ1-2, with 7 nucleotides matching TRBD1. Germline assignment: CDR1 MDHEN and CDR2 SYDVKM. Germline trimming cut 4 bases from V and 4 bases from J; bases unmatched to any gene: 12. This CDR3 contains 16 residues. This CDR3 is CASSSLTGEEGYGYTF. In DNA, the CDR3 is TGTGCCAGCAGTTCCCTTACAGGGGAGGAAGGCTATGGCTACACCTTC.

This clone was seen many times. This chain links TRBV6-1 with TRBJ1-3; 10 bases align to TRBD1. CDR1 and CDR2 from the germline V gene are MNHNS and SASEGT. This CDR3 is built from 14 residues. V trimming: 5 bases; J trimming: 4 bases; junction bases outside the gene matches: 2. CDR3 protein: CASSRGQGGNTIYF. CDR3 coding DNA: TGTGCCAGCAGTCGGGGACAGGGGGGAAACACCATATATTTT.

Notes on this clone: This could be a read error, since a much larger clone is one nucleotide away. The V and J genes are TRBV7-9 and TRBJ2-2, with D unclear. Germline V CDR1 and CDR2: SEHNR, FQNEAQ (reference sequence). The CDR3 is made up of 12 amino acids. Here the CDR3 DNA reads TGTGCCAGCAGCTTAGGAACCGTGGAGCTGTTTTTT. It translates to CASSLGTVELFF.

Many counts were recorded for this clone. The chain combines TRBV30 with TRBJ2-1; D remains ambiguous. The CDR3 totals 11 residues. Trimming removed 3 bases at V and 3 bases at J, with 3 bases between. Germline V gives CDR1 GTSNPN, CDR2 SVGIG (reference sequence). The chain's CDR3 is CAWRNYNEQFF. CDR3 in DNA: TGTGCCTGGAGGAACTACAATGAGCAGTTCTTC.

This chain links TRBV30 with TRBJ1-6; 8 bases fit TRBD1. Germline CDR1 is GTSNPN and CDR2 is SVGIG (reference sequence). CDR3 size: 16 residues. Trimming removed 0 bases from V and 6 bases from J; junction bases left unmatched: 7. CDR3 bases: TGTGCCTGGAGTGTACCGGGAACAGGGGGTAATTCACCCCTCCACTTT. Encoded protein: CAWSVPGTGGNSPLHF.

This clone was counted at least ten times. A much bigger clone sits one base away, suggesting this may be a read error. At the DNA level, this CDR3 is encoded by other sequences in the same sample as well. The chain combines TRBV19 with TRBJ1-5, with 7 bases matching TRBD1. V shed 6 bases and J 6 bases; nucleotides not matched to a gene: 14. Germline V gives CDR1 LNHDA, CDR2 SQIVND (reference sequence). This CDR3 spans 16 amino acids. The CDR3 coding sequence is TGTGCCAGTAGGGAAACTGTGACAGGGACACGTCAGCCCCAGCATTTT. Translation: CASRETVTGTRQPQHF.

In its sample, this clone was seen many times. CDR3 protein: CASSLGWQYNEQFF. The CDR3 region has the DNA TGCGCCAGCAGCTTGGGTTGGCAGTACAATGAGCAGTTCTTC. The chain recombines TRBV5-1 with TRBJ2-1; unclear D gene. The CDR3 is made up of 14 amino acids. Deletions cut 0 bases from V and 4 bases from J, with 8 bases between. In germline, CDR1 is SGHRS, CDR2 YFSETQ.

This clone was detected many times. V and J are TRBV5-6 and TRBJ2-1, with 13 bases matching TRBD2. Unmatched junction bases numbered 2, after V lost 0 bases and J lost 8 bases. Germline V gene lookup returns CDR1 SGHDT and CDR2 YYEEEE. The CDR3 spans 15 residues. The chain's CDR3 is CASSLETSGRYEQFF. CDR3 bases: TGTGCCAGCAGCTTGGAGACTAGCGGGAGGTATGAGCAGTTCTTC.

At least ten counts were recorded for this clone. J is TRBJ1-1 and V is TRBV15; no clear D. The CDR3 contains 15 residues. Germline V gives CDR1 LNHNV, CDR2 YYDKDF (reference sequence). The V end lost 0 bases, the J end lost 4 bases, and 12 bases lay between the germline ends. The CDR3 nucleotides read TGTGCCACCAGCAGAGATACGGCGGTGGGCACTGAAGCTTTCTTT. Residues: CATSRDTAVGTEAFF.

This clone was recorded at least ten times. The chain joins TRBV6-2 or TRBV6-3 to TRBJ2-7, with 7 bases lining up with TRBD1. CDR1 and CDR2 (germline): MNHEY, SVGEGT. The length of the CDR3 is 14 residues. Losses at the gene ends were 5 bases for V and 2 bases for J; bases not matched to a gene: 6. The CDR3 reads CASSRDRATYEQYF. CDR3 bases: TGTGCCAGCAGTCGCGACAGGGCTACCTACGAGCAGTACTTC.

This clone was seen at least ten times. This sequence joins TRBV2 and TRBJ2-1, with 12 bases aligning to TRBD2. The ends lost 6 bases at V and 2 bases at J; junction bases unmatched: 5. This CDR3 comprises 16 residues. Per germline, CDR1 SNHLY and CDR2 FYNNEI. The CDR3 is CASRTTSGSPYNEQFF. As DNA, the CDR3 is TGTGCCAGCAGAACGACTAGCGGGAGTCCCTACAATGAGCAGTTCTTC.